A single T cell receptor beta chain is shown here with its context. Antigen unknown. At survey level, the immunoSEQ assay was run in its v3.0 version. Repertoires were generated with immunoSEQ multiplex PCR, while TCRdb's copy carries only in-frame clones and drops some. The sample consists of 25,000 to 30,000 clones, approximately 88% of them appearing once. The data derive from a study of long-term antiretroviral therapy in people with HIV. This CDR3 has 12 residues. Germline V gene sequence: CDR1 SQVTM, CDR2 ANQGSEA. Trimming took 2 bases from V and 2 from J, leaving 5 bases between them. Study-wide results and caveats: Clones that had undergone expansion before ART dominated the repertoire at all time points.

The TCR sequence derives from a man aged 30-40 years with HIV. The gene calls are TRBV29-1 and TRBJ2-3; D remains unclear. The sequences come from unsorted PBMCs, collected almost 2.9 years after starting antiretroviral therapy. The CDR3 DNA reads as TGCAGCGTTGAACGCTACACAGATACGCAGTATTTT. This gives the protein CSVERYTDTQYF.